This T cell receptor beta chain was found in a study of blood T cells in healthy people across ages. Germline CDR1 and CDR2: MNHEY and SVGEGT. Germline trimming cut 2 bases from V and 4 bases from J; bases unmatched to any gene: 3. The CDR3 sequence is 16 residues long. A second PCR of about 6 to 12 cycles used a sample-barcoded 5' primer and a J-beta primer mix. The template-switch adaptor, which had 12 random nucleotides, put a tag on each cDNA molecule. Via MiXCR, TCRdb re-called the 5' RACE reads, giving one row per CDR3 protein. The table has some 1 million distinct CDR3 sequences, around 45% seen once.

The chain uses TRBV6-2 or TRBV6-3 and TRBJ2-1; TRBD2 matches at 12 bases. The specimen sequenced was blood. The TCR comes from an older woman in good health. CDR3 protein: CASSYALAGGYNEQFF. The CDR3 nucleotides read TGTGCCAGCAGTTACGCACTAGCGGGAGGTTACAATGAGCAGTTCTTC.